This T cell receptor beta chain was sequenced during a study of T cells in Graves' hyperthyroidism and ophthalmopathy. RNA transcripts gave rise to amplified TCR beta CDR3 regions. TCR CDR3 regions were first amplified by RT-PCR with HTBI primers. MiXCR, applied by TCRdb to the multiplex PCR reads, yields one record per CDR3 protein. The sample consists of a few hundred thousand distinct CDR3 sequences, under 25% of them appearing once. The ends were cut back, 4 bases at V and 8 bases at J, with 17 bases in the middle. CDR3 length equals 13 residues. Germline V gene sequence: CDR1 SQVTM, CDR2 ANQGSEA. This clonotype turned up a few times.

The receptor's source is a man aged 18 to 30 with Graves' hyperthyroidism. The sample taken for sequencing was blood. The chain uses TRBV29-1 and TRBJ1-2, with a tentative D call TRBD1 (5 bases). CDR3 in amino acids: CSVANRSKEGYTF. For the CDR3, the DNA is TGCAGCGTTGCCAACAGGTCCAAAGAGGGCTACACCTTC. The complete variable domain, with remaining parts taken from reference TRBV29-1 and TRBJ1-2, reads SAVISQKPSRDICQRGTSLTIQCQVDSQVTMMFWYRQQPGQSLTLIATANQGSEATYESGFVIDKFPISRPNLTFSTLTVSNMSPEDSSIYLCSVANRSKEGYTFGSGTRLTVV.